This T cell receptor (beta chain) emerged from a study of response to subunit inactivated influenza vaccine. From the RT-PCR reads, TCRdb called clonotypes with MiXCR, one entry per CDR3 protein. The sample holds around 600,000 distinct CDR3 sequences, about 10% seen once. The CDR3 loop spans 17 amino acids. V lost 4 bases, J lost 0 bases, and 18 bases lay in between. The germline V gene encodes CDR1 SGDLS and CDR2 YYNGEE. These sequences were also reported in another study, on T cells expressing NK-cell markers. That study adds: Generation of TCR beta cDNA was performed by 5'RACE template switching incorporating UMIs. The TCR beta repertoires were obtained from sorted CD3+CD56+NKG2C+, CD3+CD56+NKG2C- and CD3+CD56-NKG2C+ T cells. Dominance of the CD3+CD56-NKG2C+ fraction by these clonotypes also held in several donors. It was still unclear whether expanded NKG2C+ T cell clones were HCMV specific.

J is TRBJ2-3 and V is TRBV9, with D perhaps TRBD2 (6 bases). The receptor was derived from a man over 45 who received an inactivated influenza vaccine. This material consisted of PBMCs from blood, taken on the day of vaccination. CDR3 DNA: TGTGCCAGCAGCCCAAGGGGCGGGGCTAGGAGCACAGATACGCAGTATTTT. Amino acids: CASSPRGGARSTDTQYF.